The 28 T cell receptor beta chains below come from one sample, sequenced in a study of beta chain features in type 1 diabetes. TCRB transcripts that were expressed got sequenced, as all of the isolated RNA had been reverse transcribed. The repertoire was sequenced with immunoSEQ multiplex PCR; TCRdb's copy has only in-frame clones and lacks some. The table includes 900,000 or so clones, roughly 16% detected once. Sequenced material: naive CD4+ T cells from blood. The source of these receptors is a woman aged 18-29 years in good health.

This sequence joins TRBV15 and TRBJ2-3; possible D gene TRBD2, 6 bases. The germline gives CDR1 LNHNV, CDR2 YYDKDF (reference sequence). Between the trimmed V and J ends, which lost 6 bases and 2 bases, there was a span of 15 bases. The CDR3 runs to 15 residues. The CDR3 DNA follows: TGTGCCACCAGTTCCTTCGGCGGGAACACAGATACGCAGTATTTT. It is translated as CATSSFGGNTDTQYF.

The V gene is TRBV18, the J gene TRBJ2-7; 7 bases fit TRBD1. The CDR3 runs to 13 residues. With 3 bases clipped from V and 5 bases from J, the junction kept 4 bases outside the gene matches. Germline assignment: CDR1 KGHSH and CDR2 LQKENI. CDR3 bases: TGTGCCAGCTCACCGGGACAGAGGAACGAGCAGTACTTC. Translation: CASSPGQRNEQYF.

DNA for the CDR3: TGTGCCAGCAGAGGTCACCGTCAGGGGAGAGCCGATCAGCCCCAGCATTTT. Residues: CASRGHRQGRADQPQHF. The chain has TRBV28 and TRBJ1-5; maybe TRBD1 (6 bases). The CDR3 runs 17 residues. The ends were cut back, 6 bases at V and 5 bases at J, with 23 bases in the middle. The germline V gene encodes CDR1 MDHEN and CDR2 SYDVKM. The full variable domain, completed using reference TRBV28 and TRBJ1-5, is DVKVTQSSRYLVKRTGEKVFLECVQDMDHENMFWYRQDPGLGLRLIYFSYDVKMKEKGDIPEGYSVSREKKERFSLILESASTNQTSMYLCASRGHRQGRADQPQHFGDGTRLSIL.

This clone was recorded a few times. The CDR3 nucleotides are TGTGCCACCAGCAGAATCGACAGGAACACTGAAGCTTTCTTT. This translates into CATSRIDRNTEAFF. The J gene is TRBJ1-1, the V gene TRBV15, with D maybe TRBD1 (5 bases). This CDR3 has 14 residues. Trimming removed 2 bases at V and 1 base at J, with 8 bases between. The germline V gene has CDR1 LNHNV and CDR2 YYDKDF (reference sequence).

This clone was seen more than once but under ten times. The CDR3 nucleotides read TGTGCCGCGCGAACGGGCAGGGTTGGCACAGATACGCAGTATTTT. Translating gives CAARTGRVGTDTQYF. J is TRBJ2-3 and V is TRBV28; tentatively, D is TRBD1 (5 bases). Germline loops: CDR1 MDHEN, CDR2 SYDVKM. The ends were cut back, 11 bases at V and 1 base at J, with 19 bases in the middle. The CDR3 is made up of 15 amino acids.

J is TRBJ1-2 and V is TRBV28; a possible D gene is TRBD1 (6 bases). CDR3 length: 14 residues. The germline V and J ends were trimmed by 2 bases and 8 bases, with 15 bases remaining between them. Germline loops: CDR1 MDHEN, CDR2 SYDVKM. The CDR3 sequence: CASSLGGRGWGYTF. CDR3 bases: TGTGCCAGCAGTTTAGGGGGCAGGGGTTGGGGCTACACCTTC.

This clone was recorded a few times. The sample has other DNA sequences that encode this CDR3 too. The chain joins TRBV19 to TRBJ2-7; D may be TRBD1 or TRBD2 (5 bases each). Looked up from germline, CDR1 is LNHDA and CDR2 is SQIVND (reference sequence). The CDR3 has 13 residues. V lost 4 bases and J lost 2, with 9 bases in between. CDR3 residues: CASSRDRTYEQYF. CDR3 nucleotides: TGTGCCAGTAGTAGGGACCGGACCTACGAGCAGTACTTC.

This clone was counted a few times. The J gene is TRBJ2-1, the V gene TRBV9, with TRBD2 matching 7 bases. The V gene's germline CDR1 is SGDLS and CDR2 YYNGEE. The CDR3 spans 15 residues. J was trimmed by 0 bases and V by 3 bases; bases with no gene match: 3. CDR3 bases: TGTGCCAGCAGCGAATCTAGCGGCTCCTACAATGAGCAGTTCTTC. It codes for CASSESSGSYNEQFF.

The rearrangement joins TRBV7-2 to TRBJ2-7; TRBD1 might be the D (6 bases). Germline V gives CDR1 SGHTA, CDR2 FQGNSA. Trimming took off 1 base at V and 2 bases at J, with 18 bases between the two ends. The CDR3 is made up of 17 amino acids. CDR3 nucleotide sequence: TGTGCCAGCAGCTTAGGGCTTAGGGGGAAGATCGCCTACGAGCAGTACTTC. It translates to CASSLGLRGKIAYEQYF.

In its sample, this clone was seen a few times. The V and J genes are TRBV7-9 and TRBJ2-3; 9 bases match TRBD2. The CDR3 consists of 19 residues. V shed 1 base, J shed 2 bases, and the junction held 13 bases outside the gene matches. Looked up from germline, CDR1 is SEHNR and CDR2 is FQNEAQ (reference sequence). CDR3 loop: CASSLGQPGAGGNTDTQYF. In nucleotides, the CDR3 is TGTGCCAGCAGCTTAGGGCAGCCAGGAGCGGGAGGCAACACAGATACGCAGTATTTT.

The chain joins TRBV4-2 to TRBJ2-3, with D perhaps TRBD1 (6 bases). CDR3 length equals 18 residues. Per the germline V gene, CDR1 is LGHNA and CDR2 is YNFKEQ. Trimming took 0 bases from V and 3 from J, leaving 19 bases between them. The CDR3: CASSQDPPRRGQTDTQYF. Here the CDR3 DNA reads TGTGCCAGCAGCCAAGATCCCCCCCGGCGTGGACAGACAGATACGCAGTATTTT.

The rearrangement joins TRBV28 to TRBJ2-5, with a tentative D call TRBD2 (5 bases). V was trimmed by 0 bases and J by 0 bases, leaving 5 bases between them. Looked up from germline, CDR1 is MDHEN and CDR2 is SYDVKM. The CDR3 totals 14 residues. CDR3 bases: TGTGCCAGCAGTTTATGGGACTACCAAGAGACCCAGTACTTC. It translates to CASSLWDYQETQYF.

This sequence joins TRBV5-4 and TRBJ2-3; the D gene is possibly TRBD2 (6 bases). In germline, CDR1 is SGHNT, CDR2 YYREEE (reference sequence). The CDR3 totals 16 residues. V was cut by 1 base and J by 2 bases, with 14 bases left in between. CDR3 nucleotides: TGTGCCAGCAGCTTGATGAGGGACTTATACACAGATACGCAGTATTTT. It codes for CASSLMRDLYTDTQYF.

The J gene is TRBJ2-7, the V gene TRBV28; TRBD2 matches 10 bases. Per the germline V gene, CDR1 is MDHEN and CDR2 is SYDVKM. The CDR3 contains 13 residues. V gave up 6 bases and J gave up 4 bases; unmatched junction bases: 3. This CDR3 reads CASSRTSGYEQYF. Here the CDR3 DNA reads TGTGCCAGCAGCAGGACTAGCGGATACGAGCAGTACTTC.

A word on this clone: Other nucleotide sequences in the sample specify the same CDR3. The rearrangement uses TRBV28 and TRBJ2-7; D perhaps matches TRBD2 (5 bases). Trimming took 8 bases from V and 3 from J, leaving 5 bases between them. Per the germline V gene, CDR1 is MDHEN and CDR2 is SYDVKM. CDR3 size: 10 residues. CDR3: CASGLYEQYF. In DNA form, the CDR3 reads TGTGCCAGCGGACTCTACGAGCAGTACTTC.

This clone was recorded a few times. The CDR3 DNA follows: TGTGCCAGTAGTAATACGGGGCAAGAGACCCAGTACTTC. It codes for CASSNTGQETQYF. V usage is TRBV19 and J usage is TRBJ2-5, with D possibly being TRBD2 (5 bases). CDR1 and CDR2 (germline): LNHDA, SQIVND (reference sequence). V was shortened by 4 bases and J by 2 bases, with 8 bases between the two germline ends. The CDR3 length is 13 residues.

This chain joins TRBV19 and TRBJ2-3; 8 bases are shared with TRBD2. The CDR3 consists of 17 residues. Germline lookup yields CDR1 LNHDA and CDR2 SQIVND (reference sequence). V lost 3 bases to trimming and J lost 4 bases; unmatched junction nucleotides: 12. The CDR3 spells CASSMGFERESADTQYF. CDR3 coding DNA: TGTGCCAGTAGTATGGGCTTCGAGCGGGAGTCGGCAGATACGCAGTATTTT.

The chain recombines TRBV4-3 with TRBJ2-1, with D perhaps TRBD2 (5 bases). The CDR3 length is 15 residues. The V end lost 1 base, the J end lost 12 bases, and 19 bases lay between the germline ends. Germline assignment: CDR1 LGHNA and CDR2 YSLEER. The CDR3 reads CASSQGKSAQRWQFF. CDR3 nucleotide sequence: TGCGCCAGCAGCCAAGGAAAGTCGGCCCAGCGGTGGCAGTTCTTC.

The chain joins TRBV7-2 to TRBJ2-3; D call uncertain. The CDR3 contains 13 residues. Germline CDR1 and CDR2: SGHTA and FQGNSA. Trimming cost V 5 bases and J 5 bases, with 11 bases left between them. For the CDR3, the DNA is TGTGCCAGCAGCCCACACTCTGGAGATACGCAGTATTTT. Amino acids: CASSPHSGDTQYF.

This clone turned up a few times. The chain recombines TRBV7-2 with TRBJ2-5; D is perhaps TRBD2 (5 bases). V lost 5 bases and J lost 5, with 12 bases in between. The length of the CDR3 is 13 residues. Germline V gives CDR1 SGHTA, CDR2 FQGNSA. The CDR3 nucleotides are TGTGCCAGCAGCCCCGGCGGGCGGGAGACCCAGTACTTC. Translation gives CASSPGGRETQYF.

This clone was seen more than once but under ten times. This chain joins TRBV6-5 and TRBJ1-5; the D gene is possibly TRBD1 (6 bases). The germline V and J ends were trimmed by 4 bases and 4 bases, with 14 bases remaining between them. The germline gives CDR1 MNHEY, CDR2 SVGAGI. The CDR3 runs 15 residues. In DNA, the CDR3 is TGTGCCAGCAGTTCCGGGGACACCCAAAATCAGCCCCAGCATTTT. Protein sequence: CASSSGDTQNQPQHF.

This clone was counted only a few times. This sequence joins TRBV19 and TRBJ1-2, with a weak D call TRBD1 (5 bases). V was shortened by 10 bases and J by 0 bases, with 18 bases between the two germline ends. Germline V CDR1 and CDR2: LNHDA, SQIVND (reference sequence). This CDR3 is built from 15 residues. The CDR3: CATYEWGSANYGYTF. The CDR3 nucleotides are TGTGCCACCTACGAGTGGGGGTCCGCTAACTATGGCTACACCTTC.

The chain is built from TRBV10-3 and TRBJ2-1, with D perhaps assigned TRBD1 or TRBD2 (5 bases each). V lost 5 bases to trimming and J lost 5 bases, with 13 bases between them. Per germline, CDR1 ENHRY and CDR2 SYGVKD. The CDR3 extends over 14 amino acids. The CDR3 DNA follows: TGTGCCATCAGTAACCGGGACCTTGACAATGAGCAGTTCTTC. As protein: CAISNRDLDNEQFF.

The chain uses TRBV7-9 and TRBJ1-4, with TRBD1 as a possible D gene (6 bases). Germline-derived CDR1 and CDR2 are SEHNR and FQNEAQ (reference sequence). Trimming left V 5 bases short and J 6 bases short, with 13 bases between. This CDR3 is 14 amino acids long. CDR3 protein: CASSPDRNDEKLFF. The CDR3 DNA follows: TGTGCCAGCAGCCCCGACAGGAATGATGAAAAACTGTTTTTT.

This clone was detected only a few times. The chain combines TRBV4-3 with TRBJ2-3, with D maybe TRBD1 (8 bases). V was trimmed by 0 bases and J by 4 bases, leaving 17 bases between them. Germline V lookup: CDR1 LGHNA, CDR2 YSLEER. CDR3 length equals 17 residues. The DNA for the CDR3 is TGCGCCAGCAGCCAAGAAATACACAGGGGGAGGGCAGATACGCAGTATTTT. This sequence encodes CASSQEIHRGRADTQYF.

The chain uses TRBV19 and TRBJ2-3; the match to TRBD2 covers 8 bases. This CDR3 region has 15 residues. Germline V gene lookup returns CDR1 LNHDA and CDR2 SQIVND (reference sequence). J lost 2 bases, V lost 10 bases, and 11 bases had no gene match. As DNA, the CDR3 is TGTGCCACAGATAAAGCGGGAGATCCCACAGATACGCAGTATTTT. Protein: CATDKAGDPTDTQYF.

This clone was detected a few times. This chain links TRBV7-9 with TRBJ2-7; TRBD2 matches 10 bases. V shed 0 bases and J 5 bases; nucleotides not matched to a gene: 10. CDR3 length: 17 amino acids. Germline lookup yields CDR1 SEHNR and CDR2 FQNEAQ (reference sequence). Written as DNA, the CDR3 is TGTGCCAGCAGCTTAGCAAAGACGGCTAGCGGGAGCGACGAGCAGTACTTC. The encoded protein is CASSLAKTASGSDEQYF.

This clone was detected a few times. The chain combines TRBV7-9 with TRBJ2-7; D perhaps matches TRBD1 (6 bases). Germline CDR1 is SEHNR and CDR2 is FQNEAQ (reference sequence). The CDR3 totals 15 residues. Trimming removed 2 bases at V and 3 bases at J, with 14 bases between. This CDR3 reads CASSLSPGQNYEQYF. DNA for the CDR3: TGTGCCAGCAGCTTAAGTCCGGGACAAAACTACGAGCAGTACTTC.